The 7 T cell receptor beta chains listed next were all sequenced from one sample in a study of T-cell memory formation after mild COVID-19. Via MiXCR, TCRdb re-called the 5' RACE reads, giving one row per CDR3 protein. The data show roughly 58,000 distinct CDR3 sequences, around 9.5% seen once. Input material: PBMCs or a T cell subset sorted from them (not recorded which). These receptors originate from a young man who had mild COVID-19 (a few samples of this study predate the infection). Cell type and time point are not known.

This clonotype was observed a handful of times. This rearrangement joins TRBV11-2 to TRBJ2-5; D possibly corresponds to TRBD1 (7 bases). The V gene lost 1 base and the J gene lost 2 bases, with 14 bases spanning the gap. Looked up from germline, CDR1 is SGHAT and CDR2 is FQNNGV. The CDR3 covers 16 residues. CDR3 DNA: TGTGCCAGCAGCTTAGTCTCGACAGGGACTCAAGAGACCCAGTACTTC. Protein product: CASSLVSTGTQETQYF.

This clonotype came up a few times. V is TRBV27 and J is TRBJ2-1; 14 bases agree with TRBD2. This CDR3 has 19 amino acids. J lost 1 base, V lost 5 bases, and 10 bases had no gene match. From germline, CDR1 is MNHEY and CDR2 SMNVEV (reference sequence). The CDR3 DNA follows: TGTGCCAGCAGTCCAACCGCCGGGACTAGCGGGGGATCCTACAATGAGCAGTTCTTC. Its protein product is CASSPTAGTSGGSYNEQFF.

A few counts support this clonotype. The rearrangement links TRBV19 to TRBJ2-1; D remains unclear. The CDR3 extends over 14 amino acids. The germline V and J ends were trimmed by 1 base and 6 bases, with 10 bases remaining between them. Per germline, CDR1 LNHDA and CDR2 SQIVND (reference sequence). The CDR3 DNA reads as TGTGCCAGTAGTATAGTAAGGGCAGTCAATGAGCAGTTCTTC. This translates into CASSIVRAVNEQFF.

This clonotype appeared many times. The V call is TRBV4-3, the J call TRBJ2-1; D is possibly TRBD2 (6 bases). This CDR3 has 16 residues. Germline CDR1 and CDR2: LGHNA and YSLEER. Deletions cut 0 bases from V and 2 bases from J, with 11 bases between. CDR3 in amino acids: CASSQDDGGTYNEQFF. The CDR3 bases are TGCGCCAGCAGCCAAGATGACGGAGGGACCTACAATGAGCAGTTCTTC.

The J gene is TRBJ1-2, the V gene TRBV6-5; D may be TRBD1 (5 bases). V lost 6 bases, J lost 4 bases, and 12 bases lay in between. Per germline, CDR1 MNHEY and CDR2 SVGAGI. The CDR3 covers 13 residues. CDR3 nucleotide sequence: TGTGCCAGCAGCCCGGGACGGATCTATGGCTACACCTTC. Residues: CASSPGRIYGYTF.

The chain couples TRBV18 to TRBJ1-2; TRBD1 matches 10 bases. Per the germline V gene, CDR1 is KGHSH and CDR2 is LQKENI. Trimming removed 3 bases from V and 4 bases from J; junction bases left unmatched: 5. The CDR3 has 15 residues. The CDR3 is CASSPGQGYGYGYTF. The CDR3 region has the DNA TGTGCCAGCTCACCGGGACAGGGGTACGGCTATGGCTACACCTTC.

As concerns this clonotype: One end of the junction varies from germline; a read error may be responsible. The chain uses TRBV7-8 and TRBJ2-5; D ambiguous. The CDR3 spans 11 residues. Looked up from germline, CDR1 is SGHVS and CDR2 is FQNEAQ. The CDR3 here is CASSLEGIGDF. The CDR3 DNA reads TGTGCCAGCAGCTTAGAAGGGATTGGGGACTTC.